This is a list of T cell receptor beta chains from one sample in a study of T cell responses to AZD1222 COVID-19 vaccine. Repertoires were generated with immunoSEQ multiplex PCR, while TCRdb's copy carries only in-frame clones and drops some. The table includes about 100,000 clones, roughly 90% detected once. The sequencing here drew on peripheral blood, taken on day 0 of AZD1222 vaccination. The source of these receptors is an adult in good health. Both conserved end residues are part of each CDR3. The order of the fields is J gene, V gene, clone size, D gene, CDR3 protein, CDR3 DNA. D genes are given only for firm matches. Not every row has a clone size; where given, it reads once, few, many or a size class.

TRBJ1-4 TRBV28 . . CASSLFSGGAYEKLFF TGTGCCAGCAGTTTATTCTCCGGCGGGGCCTATGAAAAACTGTTTTTT
TRBJ2-7 TRBV7-8 . TRBD1 CASSFPTGGYSYEQYF TGTGCCAGCAGCTTCCCGACAGGGGGCTACTCCTACGAGCAGTACTTC
TRBJ1-6 TRBV24-1 few TRBD1 CATSGTVTGTEHVPPLHF TGTGCCACCAGTGGTACCGTAACCGGGACAGAACATGTTCCGCCCCTCCACTTT
TRBJ1-1 TRBV27 . TRBD1 CASSLTGTVNTEAFF TGTGCCAGCAGTCTAACCGGGACAGTCAACACTGAAGCTTTCTTT
TRBJ1-6 TRBV9 . . CASSVAQVNSPLHF TGTGCCAGCAGCGTAGCACAGGTTAATTCACCCCTCCACTTT
TRBJ1-1 TRBV27 . TRBD1 CASSLYPSTGTNTEAFF TGTGCCAGCAGTTTATACCCGTCGACAGGGACAAACACTGAAGCTTTCTTT
TRBJ1-4 TRBV7-9 . . CASSLEGKLFF TGTGCCAGCAGCTTGGAAGGAAAACTGTTTTTT
TRBJ1-1 TRBV6-5 . . CASKARMQNRAEAFF TGTGCCAGCAAGGCAAGGATGCAGAATCGCGCTGAAGCTTTCTTT
TRBJ1-1 TRBV7-9 . . CASSLGRLAEAFF TGTGCCAGCAGCTTAGGGCGGCTTGCTGAAGCTTTCTTT
TRBJ1-1 TRBV15 few . CATSRDERRAGEAFF TGTGCCACCAGCAGAGATGAGAGGAGGGCCGGTGAAGCTTTCTTT
TRBJ1-3 TRBV5-6 . . CASSFTGGARPGNTIYF TGTGCCAGCAGCTTCACGGGCGGGGCCCGCCCTGGAAACACCATATATTTT
TRBJ2-5 TRBV7-2 . . CASSSLAIEETQYF TGTGCCAGCAGCTCCCTAGCGATAGAAGAGACCCAGTACTTC
TRBJ1-6 TRBV27 . . CASSDRQAPDLHF TGTGCCAGCAGTGACAGACAGGCCCCTGACCTCCACTTT
TRBJ2-4 TRBV27 . . CASSPLTTLAKNIQYF TGTGCCAGCAGTCCCCTCACCACCCTAGCCAAAAACATTCAGTACTTC
TRBJ2-6 TRBV9 . TRBD1 CASSAPTGGSGANVLTF TGTGCCAGCAGCGCCCCGACAGGGGGCTCTGGGGCCAACGTCCTGACTTTC
TRBJ1-2 TRBV2 . . CASTGTSYGYTF TGTGCCAGCACAGGGACGAGCTATGGCTACACCTTC
TRBJ2-7 TRBV4-1 . TRBD2 CASSQVPAWSGNEQYF TGCGCCAGCAGCCAAGTCCCTGCCTGGAGCGGGAACGAGCAGTACTTC
TRBJ2-3 TRBV6-1 . TRBD2 CASSELAGPDTQYF TGTGCCAGCAGTGAACTAGCGGGCCCAGATACGCAGTATTTT
TRBJ2-5 TRBV11-2 . . CASSLDYRVWETQYF TGTGCCAGCAGCTTAGATTACAGGGTATGGGAGACCCAGTACTTC
TRBJ1-6 TRBV7-2 . . CASSLRAVGTMAPLHF TGTGCCAGCAGCTTGAGGGCAGTTGGGACTATGGCACCCCTCCACTTT
TRBJ2-7 TRBV7-2 . . CASSHSPADEQYF TGTGCCAGCAGCCACAGCCCGGCCGACGAGCAGTACTTC
TRBJ1-5 TRBV29-1 once TRBD1 CSGCNRGDQPQHF TGCAGCGGATGTAACAGGGGGGATCAGCCCCAGCATTTT
TRBJ1-1 TRBV4-1 . . CASSQVTGMNTEAFF TGCGCCAGCAGCCAAGTAACGGGGATGAACACTGAAGCTTTCTTT
TRBJ2-7 TRBV18 . . CASSPLALVGYEQYF TGTGCCAGCTCACCACTCGCTCTAGTTGGCTACGAGCAGTACTTC
TRBJ2-1 TRBV5-8 . TRBD2 CASSHYLAGVSLSYNEQFF TGTGCCAGCTCTCACTACTTAGCGGGAGTGTCGTTGTCCTACAATGAGCAGTTCTTC
TRBJ2-1 TRBV4-3 . . CASSPDAYNEQFF TGCGCCAGCAGCCCCGACGCCTACAATGAGCAGTTCTTC
TRBJ2-1 TRBV6-5 . TRBD2 CASSYSASGRAGEQFF TGTGCCAGCAGTTACTCGGCTAGCGGGAGGGCCGGGGAGCAGTTCTTC
TRBJ2-5 TRBV6-6 . TRBD2 CASSRSASTSGPGTQYF TGTGCCAGCAGTCGATCTGCTTCGACTAGCGGCCCCGGGACCCAGTACTTC
TRBJ2-7 TRBV11-2 . TRBD1 CASSFWSRQGTYEQYF TGTGCCAGCAGCTTTTGGAGCCGACAGGGGACCTACGAGCAGTACTTC
TRBJ1-2 TRBV19 . TRBD1 CASSLETGFHYGYTF TGTGCCAGTAGCCTGGAGACAGGGTTCCACTATGGCTACACCTTC
TRBJ1-6 TRBV11-2 . TRBD1 CASSLGQGNSPLHF TGTGCCAGCAGCTTAGGACAGGGTAATTCACCCCTCCACTTT
TRBJ1-6 TRBV30 once TRBD1 CAWSLGTGNSPLHF TGTGCCTGGAGTCTTGGGACAGGAAATTCACCCCTCCACTTT
TRBJ2-7 TRBV7-8 . . CASSLYYEQYF TGTGCCAGCAGCCTATACTACGAGCAGTACTTC
TRBJ2-1 TRBV5-1 . TRBD2 CASSTIAGTDEQFF TGCGCCAGCAGCACGATAGCGGGAACCGATGAGCAGTTCTTC
TRBJ1-4 TRBV4-3 . . CASSQDGLSNEKLFF TGCGCCAGCAGCCAAGATGGGCTGTCTAATGAAAAACTGTTTTTT
TRBJ2-1 TRBV4-3 . TRBD2 CASSVVAGERHNEQFF TGCGCCAGCAGCGTTGTAGCGGGAGAGAGACACAATGAGCAGTTCTTC
TRBJ2-7 TRBV2 few . CASIPMGGEQYF TGTGCCAGCATCCCTATGGGGGGAGAGCAGTACTTC
TRBJ2-1 TRBV5-1 . TRBD1 CASSEGQGVSYNEQFF TGCGCCAGCAGCGAGGGACAGGGGGTCTCCTACAATGAGCAGTTCTTC
TRBJ2-5 TRBV5-6 . . CASSWTEETQYF TGTGCCAGCAGCTGGACAGAAGAGACCCAGTACTTC
TRBJ1-1 TRBV30 . . CAWSLLGGTEAFF TGTGCCTGGAGTTTACTCGGGGGCACTGAAGCTTTCTTT
TRBJ1-6 TRBV6-5 . . CASSYYQGEAPLHF TGTGCCAGCAGTTACTATCAGGGTGAGGCACCCCTCCACTTT
TRBJ1-1 TRBV19 . . CASSALWTALRADTEAFF TGTGCCAGTAGTGCCCTCTGGACAGCTCTCAGGGCCGACACTGAAGCTTTCTTT
TRBJ2-7 TRBV15 . . CATSRDLTGARYEQYF TGTGCCACCAGCAGAGATTTGACGGGGGCGCGCTACGAGCAGTACTTC
TRBJ1-3 TRBV6-6 . . CASSYSRGSGNTIYF TGTGCCAGCAGTTACTCGAGAGGGTCGGGAAACACCATATATTTT
TRBJ2-1 TRBV19 . . CASSRVLSSYNEQFF TGTGCCAGTAGTAGGGTGTTGAGCTCCTACAATGAGCAGTTCTTC
TRBJ1-2 TRBV29-1 once . CSVDTWNGYTF TGCAGCGTGGATACATGGAATGGCTACACCTTC
TRBJ2-5 TRBV7-2 . . CASSLSRDRGTQYF TGTGCCAGCAGCTTATCCCGGGACCGGGGGACCCAGTACTTC
TRBJ2-5 TRBV29-1 . TRBD1 CSVEGEWDRAGQTQYF TGCAGCGTTGAAGGAGAGTGGGACAGGGCTGGGCAGACCCAGTACTTC
TRBJ2-3 TRBV6-5 . . CASHKDIFTDTQYF TGTGCCAGTCATAAGGACATCTTCACAGATACGCAGTATTTT